This T cell receptor (beta chain) was found in a study of control samples from healthy donors and cancer patients. CDR1 is MGHRA and CDR2 is YSYEKL in the germline V gene. V lost 3 bases and J lost 7, with 6 bases in between. The CDR3 has 12 residues. Profiled with immunoSEQ multiplex PCR; TCRdb holds only in-frame clones, not every one. Of 170,000 or so clones listed, 90% to 95% are singletons. The origin of this receptor is a man aged 18 to 29 in good health. The chain employs TRBV4-1 and TRBJ1-4; unclear D gene. What was sequenced was blood. The CDR3 loop reads CASSQGFEKLFF. CDR3 DNA sequence: TGCGCCAGCAGCCAGGGGTTTGAAAAACTGTTTTTT.